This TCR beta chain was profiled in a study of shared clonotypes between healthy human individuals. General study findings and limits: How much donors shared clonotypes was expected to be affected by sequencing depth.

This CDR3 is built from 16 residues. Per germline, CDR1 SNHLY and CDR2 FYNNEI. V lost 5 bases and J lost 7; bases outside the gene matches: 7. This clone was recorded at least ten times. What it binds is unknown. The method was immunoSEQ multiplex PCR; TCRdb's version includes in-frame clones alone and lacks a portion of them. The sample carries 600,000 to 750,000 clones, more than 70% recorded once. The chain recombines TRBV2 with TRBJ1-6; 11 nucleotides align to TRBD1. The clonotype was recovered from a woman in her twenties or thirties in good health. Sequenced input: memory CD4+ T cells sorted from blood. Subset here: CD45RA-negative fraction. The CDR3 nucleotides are TGTGCCAGCAGTTACCAGGGACAGGGGGGAAATTCACCCCTCCACTTT. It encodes CASSYQGQGGNSPLHF.